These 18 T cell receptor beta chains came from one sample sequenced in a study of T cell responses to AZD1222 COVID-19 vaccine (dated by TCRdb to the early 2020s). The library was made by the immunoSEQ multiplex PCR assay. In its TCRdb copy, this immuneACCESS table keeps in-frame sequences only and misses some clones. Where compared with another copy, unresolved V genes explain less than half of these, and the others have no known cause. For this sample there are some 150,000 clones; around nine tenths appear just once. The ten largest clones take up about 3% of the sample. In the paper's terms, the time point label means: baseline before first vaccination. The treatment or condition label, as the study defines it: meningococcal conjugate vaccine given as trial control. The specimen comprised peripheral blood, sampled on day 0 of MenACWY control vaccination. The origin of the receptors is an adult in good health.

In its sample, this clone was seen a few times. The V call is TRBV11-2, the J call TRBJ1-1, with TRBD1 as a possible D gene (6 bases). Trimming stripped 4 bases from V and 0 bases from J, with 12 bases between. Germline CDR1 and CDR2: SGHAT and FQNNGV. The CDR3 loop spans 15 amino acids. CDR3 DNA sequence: TGTGCCAGCAGCTCCCGAACAGGGTTGAACACTGAAGCTTTCTTT. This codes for CASSSRTGLNTEAFF.

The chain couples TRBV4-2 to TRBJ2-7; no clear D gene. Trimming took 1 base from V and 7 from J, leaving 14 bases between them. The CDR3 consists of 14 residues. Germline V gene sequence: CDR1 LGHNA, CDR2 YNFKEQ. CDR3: CASSQGLSPAEQYF. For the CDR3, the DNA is TGTGCCAGCAGCCAAGGCCTCTCCCCGGCGGAGCAGTACTTC.

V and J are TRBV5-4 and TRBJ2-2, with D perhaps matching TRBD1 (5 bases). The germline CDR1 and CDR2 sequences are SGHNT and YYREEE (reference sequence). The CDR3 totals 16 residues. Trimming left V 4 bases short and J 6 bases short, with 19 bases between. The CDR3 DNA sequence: TGTGCCAGCAGCCGAATACAGTCCAGGGTGGCCGGGGAGCTGTTTTTT. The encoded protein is CASSRIQSRVAGELFF.

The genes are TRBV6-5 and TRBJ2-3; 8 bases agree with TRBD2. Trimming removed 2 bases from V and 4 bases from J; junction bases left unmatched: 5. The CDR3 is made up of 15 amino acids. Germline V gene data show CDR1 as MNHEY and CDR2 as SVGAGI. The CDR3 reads CASSYLAGNADTQYF. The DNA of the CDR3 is TGTGCCAGCAGTTACCTAGCGGGTAACGCAGATACGCAGTATTTT.

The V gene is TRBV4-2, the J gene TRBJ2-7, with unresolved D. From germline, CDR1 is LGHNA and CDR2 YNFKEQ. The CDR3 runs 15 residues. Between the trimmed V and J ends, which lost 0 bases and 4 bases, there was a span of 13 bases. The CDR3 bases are TGTGCCAGCAGCCAAGAGTGGGCAAAAAATTACGAGCAGTACTTC. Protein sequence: CASSQEWAKNYEQYF.

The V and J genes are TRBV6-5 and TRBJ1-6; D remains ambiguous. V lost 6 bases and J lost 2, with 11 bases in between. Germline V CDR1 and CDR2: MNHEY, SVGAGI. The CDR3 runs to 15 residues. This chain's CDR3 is CASSLGGPYNSPLHF. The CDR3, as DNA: TGTGCCAGCAGCCTCGGAGGGCCCTATAATTCACCCCTCCACTTT.

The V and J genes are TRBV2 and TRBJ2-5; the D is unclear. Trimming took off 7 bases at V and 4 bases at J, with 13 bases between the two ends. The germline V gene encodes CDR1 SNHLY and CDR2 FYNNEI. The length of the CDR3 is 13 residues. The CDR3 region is CASNKEPVETQYF. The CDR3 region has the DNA TGTGCCAGCAATAAGGAACCGGTAGAGACCCAGTACTTC.

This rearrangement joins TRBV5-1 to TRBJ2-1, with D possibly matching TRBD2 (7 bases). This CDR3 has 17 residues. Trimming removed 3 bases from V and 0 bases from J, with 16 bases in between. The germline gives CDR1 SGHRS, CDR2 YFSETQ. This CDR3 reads CASSSGGGSSSYNEQFF. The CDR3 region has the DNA TGCGCCAGCAGCTCCGGCGGGGGCAGCAGCTCCTACAATGAGCAGTTCTTC.

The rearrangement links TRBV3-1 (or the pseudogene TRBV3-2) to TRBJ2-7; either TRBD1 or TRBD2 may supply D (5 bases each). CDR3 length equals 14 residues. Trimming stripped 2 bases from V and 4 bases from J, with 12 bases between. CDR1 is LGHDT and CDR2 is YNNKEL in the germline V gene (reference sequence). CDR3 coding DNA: TGTGCCAGCAGCCAATCGGGTGGGGGTTACGAGCAGTACTTC. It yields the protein CASSQSGGGYEQYF.

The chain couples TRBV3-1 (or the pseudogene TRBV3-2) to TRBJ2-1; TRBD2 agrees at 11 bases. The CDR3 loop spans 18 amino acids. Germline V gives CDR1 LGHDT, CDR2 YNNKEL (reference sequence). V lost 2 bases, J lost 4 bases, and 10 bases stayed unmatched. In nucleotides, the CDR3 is TGTGCCAGCAGCCAAACTTCGCCCGGGACTAGCGGATACAATGAGCAGTTCTTC. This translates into CASSQTSPGTSGYNEQFF.

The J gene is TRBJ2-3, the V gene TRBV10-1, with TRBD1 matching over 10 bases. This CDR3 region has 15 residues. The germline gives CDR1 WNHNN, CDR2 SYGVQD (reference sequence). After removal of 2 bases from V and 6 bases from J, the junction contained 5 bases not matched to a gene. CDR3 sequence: CASSEPRQGADTQYF. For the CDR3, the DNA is TGCGCCAGCAGTGAGCCGAGACAGGGGGCCGATACGCAGTATTTT.

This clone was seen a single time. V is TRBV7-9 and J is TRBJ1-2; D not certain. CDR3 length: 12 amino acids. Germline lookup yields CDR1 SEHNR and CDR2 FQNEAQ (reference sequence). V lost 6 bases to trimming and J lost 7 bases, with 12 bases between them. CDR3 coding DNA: TGTGCCAGCAGACACGGCACCGTTGGCTACACCTTC. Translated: CASRHGTVGYTF.

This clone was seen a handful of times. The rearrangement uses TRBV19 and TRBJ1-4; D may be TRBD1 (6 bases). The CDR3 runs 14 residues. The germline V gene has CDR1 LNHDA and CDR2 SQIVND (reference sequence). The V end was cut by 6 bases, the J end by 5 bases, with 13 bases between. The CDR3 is CASRRTAQNEKLFF. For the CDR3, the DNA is TGTGCCAGTAGGCGGACAGCTCAGAATGAAAAACTGTTTTTT.

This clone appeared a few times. The CDR3 here is CSVEIGGNSYNEQFF. CDR3 bases: TGCAGCGTTGAAATAGGGGGAAACTCCTACAATGAGCAGTTCTTC. The chain uses TRBV29-1 and TRBJ2-1, with D possibly being TRBD1 (6 bases). With 2 bases removed from V and 0 bases from J, the gap between germline ends came to 11 bases. From germline, CDR1 is SQVTM and CDR2 ANQGSEA. The CDR3 has 15 residues.

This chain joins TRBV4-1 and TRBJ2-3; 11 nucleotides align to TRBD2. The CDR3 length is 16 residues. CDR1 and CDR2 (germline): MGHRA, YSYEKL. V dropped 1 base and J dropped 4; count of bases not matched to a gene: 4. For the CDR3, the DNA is TGCGCCAGCAGCCAAGCTCCTAGCGGGGGGTCAGATACGCAGTATTTT. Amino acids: CASSQAPSGGSDTQYF.

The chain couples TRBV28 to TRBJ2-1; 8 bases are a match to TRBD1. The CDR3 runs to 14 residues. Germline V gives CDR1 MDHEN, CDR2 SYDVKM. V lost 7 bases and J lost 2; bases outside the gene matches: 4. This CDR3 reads CASTRQGTYNEQFF. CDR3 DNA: TGTGCCAGCACCCGACAGGGGACCTACAATGAGCAGTTCTTC.

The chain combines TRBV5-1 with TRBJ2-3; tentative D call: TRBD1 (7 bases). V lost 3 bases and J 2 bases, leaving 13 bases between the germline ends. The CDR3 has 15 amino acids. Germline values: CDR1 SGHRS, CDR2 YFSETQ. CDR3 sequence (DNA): TGCGCCAGCAGCTGGGCGGGACAGCTCACAGATACGCAGTATTTT. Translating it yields CASSWAGQLTDTQYF.

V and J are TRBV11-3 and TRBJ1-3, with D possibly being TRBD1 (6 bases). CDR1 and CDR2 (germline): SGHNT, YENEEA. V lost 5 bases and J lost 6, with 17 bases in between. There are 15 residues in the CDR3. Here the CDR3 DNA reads TGTGCCAGCAGCCCCTCGGGGGCGGGCGAAAACACCATATATTTT. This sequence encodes CASSPSGAGENTIYF. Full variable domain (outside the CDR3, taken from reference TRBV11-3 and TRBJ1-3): EAGVVQSPRYKIIEKKQPVAFWCNPISGHNTLYWYLQNLGQGPELLIRYENEEAVDDSQLPKDRFSAERLKGVDSTLKIQPAELGDSAVYLCASSPSGAGENTIYFGEGSWLTVV.